Shown below are 24 T cell receptor beta chains from a single sample sequenced in a study of T cells after yellow fever vaccination. TCRdb recomputed calls from the 5' RACE reads with MiXCR, one row per CDR3 protein. The sample holds a few hundred thousand distinct CDR3 sequences, approximately 13% seen once. The sample consisted of CD4+ T cells sorted from PBMCs, taken 45 days after the yellow fever booster vaccination. The receptor source for this set is a man aged 25-45 years who received the YFV17D yellow fever vaccine.

The chain couples TRBV6-5 to TRBJ2-1, with 11 bases aligning to TRBD2. CDR3 size: 16 residues. With V trimmed by 2 bases and J by 6 bases, 6 bases remained unmatched. CDR1 is MNHEY, CDR2 SVGAGI, per germline. The CDR3 DNA reads as TGTGCCAGCAGTTACCTAGCGGGAGGTTCTGGCAATGAGCAGTTCTTC. Protein product: CASSYLAGGSGNEQFF.

This clonotype was detected a few times. The rearrangement joins TRBV29-1 to TRBJ2-2, with D hard to call. The CDR3 has 12 amino acids. Trimming took 2 bases from V and 6 from J, leaving 7 bases between them. The germline V gene has CDR1 SQVTM and CDR2 ANQGSEA. The CDR3: CSVERSAGELFF. The CDR3 nucleotides read TGCAGCGTTGAACGGTCGGCCGGGGAGCTGTTTTTT.

Many counts were recorded for this clonotype. The chain carries TRBV29-1 and TRBJ1-1; 7 nucleotides agree with TRBD1. The J segment lost 2 bases and the V segment lost 6 bases, leaving 6 bases of the junction unmatched. Germline V gene sequence: CDR1 SQVTM, CDR2 ANQGSEA. CDR3 size: 13 residues. For the CDR3, the DNA is TGCAGCGTACAGGGGACAGCAAACACTGAAGCTTTCTTT. Protein sequence: CSVQGTANTEAFF.

This clonotype was seen many times. This rearrangement joins TRBV6-5 to TRBJ1-1; the D gene is possibly TRBD1 (5 bases). This CDR3 is 13 amino acids long. V was pared by 4 bases and J by 2 bases, with 8 bases between. Per the germline V gene, CDR1 is MNHEY and CDR2 is SVGAGI. Here the CDR3 reads CASSLTDNTEAFF. DNA for the CDR3: TGTGCCAGCAGTTTGACAGACAACACTGAAGCTTTCTTT.

The chain carries TRBV30 and TRBJ2-2, with 7 bases that match TRBD2. Germline values: CDR1 GTSNPN, CDR2 SVGIG (reference sequence). This CDR3 has 17 amino acids. J was trimmed by 8 bases and V by 6 bases; bases with no gene match: 21. CDR3 DNA sequence: TGTGCCTGCACACGACCCTCCTCGGGAGGCCCGCTTGGGGAGCTGTTTTTT. It is translated as CACTRPSSGGPLGELFF.

V gene TRBV10-3 combines with J gene TRBJ2-2; TRBD2 is a possible D gene (5 bases). Germline V gives CDR1 ENHRY, CDR2 SYGVKD. V was shortened by 10 bases and J by 0 bases, with 15 bases between the two germline ends. The CDR3 covers 15 residues. CDR3 loop: CATRESGANTGELFF. CDR3 in DNA: TGTGCCACGCGCGAAAGCGGAGCGAACACCGGGGAGCTGTTTTTT.

Only a few counts were recorded for this clonotype. The rearrangement joins TRBV20-1 to TRBJ1-1; weak D call: TRBD1 (5 bases). This CDR3 is 14 amino acids long. V lost 0 bases and J lost 8, with 16 bases in between. The germline V gene encodes CDR1 DFQATT and CDR2 SNEGSKA (reference sequence). The CDR3 nucleotides read TGCAGTGCTAGAGATGGACAAAACCCTGTCGAAGCTTTCTTT. This gives the protein CSARDGQNPVEAFF.

This clonotype was seen more than once but under ten times. The J gene is TRBJ2-3, the V gene TRBV7-6; 10 positions agree with TRBD1. Trimming took 1 base from V and 4 from J; bases not matched to a gene: 2. Germline V gene sequence: CDR1 SGHVS, CDR2 FNYEAQ. The CDR3 is 15 amino acids. CDR3 sequence reads: CASSLGGTGADTQYF. As DNA, the CDR3 is TGTGCCAGCAGCTTAGGTGGGACAGGGGCAGATACGCAGTATTTT.

The rearrangement joins TRBV4-1 to TRBJ2-1; 11 bases match TRBD2. The CDR3 is 19 amino acids. The ends lost 0 bases at V and 7 bases at J; junction bases unmatched: 14. From germline, CDR1 is MGHRA and CDR2 YSYEKL. The CDR3 loop is CASSQDVTSGTRGGNEQFF. The CDR3 region has the DNA TGCGCCAGCAGCCAAGATGTGACTAGCGGGACGAGAGGGGGTAATGAGCAGTTCTTC.

This chain links TRBV11-2 with TRBJ2-5; a possible D gene is TRBD1 (5 bases). Trimming removed 2 bases from V and 5 bases from J, with 27 bases in between. The CDR3 length is 19 residues. Germline V gene sequence: CDR1 SGHAT, CDR2 FQNNGV. The CDR3 loop reads CASSLIFRVVGRKGETQYF. As DNA, the CDR3 is TGTGCCAGCAGCTTAATTTTTCGTGTCGTTGGGCGGAAGGGGGAGACCCAGTACTTC. Based on the CDR3 plus reference TRBV11-2 and TRBJ2-5, the full variable domain is EAGVAQSPRYKIIEKRQSVAFWCNPISGHATLYWYQQILGQGPKLLIQFQNNGVVDDSQLPKDRFSAERLKGVDSTLKIQPAKLEDSAVYLCASSLIFRVVGRKGETQYFGPGTRLLVL.

The chain uses TRBV18 and TRBJ2-1; 7 nucleotides agree with TRBD2. Trimming removed 8 bases from V and 5 bases from J; junction bases left unmatched: 21. CDR1 and CDR2 from the germline V gene are KGHSH and LQKENI. This CDR3 region has 18 residues. The CDR3 here is CASKITSPEASGNNEQFF. In DNA, the CDR3 is TGTGCCAGCAAAATCACCTCTCCGGAGGCTAGCGGAAACAATGAGCAGTTCTTC.

This clonotype was counted a few times. CDR3 DNA sequence: TGTGCCAGCAGCTTAGGTAATAGCGGGGTCAATGAGCAGTTCTTC. It translates to CASSLGNSGVNEQFF. This chain joins TRBV7-9 and TRBJ2-1; 8 bases align to TRBD2. This CDR3 has 15 amino acids. The V gene end was trimmed by 1 base and the J gene end by 6 bases; junction bases not matched to a gene: 5. Germline CDR1 is SEHNR and CDR2 is FQNEAQ (reference sequence).

Many counts were recorded for this clonotype. The rearrangement uses TRBV11-2 and TRBJ2-5, with TRBD2 matching 7 bases. The CDR3 sequence is 15 residues long. Germline V gene lookup returns CDR1 SGHAT and CDR2 FQNNGV. Trimming at V came to 3 bases and at J to 4 bases, leaving 8 bases not matched to a gene. The CDR3 loop reads CASSFGLADLETQYF. Here the CDR3 DNA reads TGTGCCAGCAGCTTTGGCCTAGCGGACTTAGAGACCCAGTACTTC.

The sample holds a few counts of this clonotype. V and J are TRBV7-9 and TRBJ2-7; 8 bases match TRBD2. The germline V gene encodes CDR1 SEHNR and CDR2 FQNEAQ (reference sequence). The ends lost 7 bases at V and 3 bases at J; junction bases unmatched: 8. This CDR3 is built from 14 residues. The CDR3 nucleotides are TGTGCCAGCATGACAGCGGGAGAGGACTACGAGCAGTACTTC. Amino acid sequence: CASMTAGEDYEQYF.

This clonotype was detected a few times. This sequence joins TRBV4-2 and TRBJ1-1, with D tentatively TRBD1 (6 bases). Trimming removed 4 bases from V and 0 bases from J, with 33 bases in between. Germline loops: CDR1 LGHNA, CDR2 YNFKEQ. The CDR3 contains 22 residues. The CDR3 sequence: CASSRSRGGRFFRSFVNTEAFF. The CDR3, as DNA: TGTGCCAGCAGCCGCTCTAGGGGGGGGCGATTTTTTCGAAGTTTCGTGAACACTGAAGCTTTCTTT.

The CDR3 region is CASSSRLLYNEQFF. The CDR3, as DNA: TGTGCCAGCAGCTCCAGACTACTCTACAATGAGCAGTTCTTC. The genes are TRBV7-2 and TRBJ2-1, with D tentatively TRBD2 (5 bases). This CDR3 is built from 14 residues. V was cut by 4 bases and J by 3 bases, with 10 bases left in between. Germline V gives CDR1 SGHTA, CDR2 FQGNSA. The full variable domain, with the rest looked up from reference TRBV7-2 and TRBJ2-1, is GAGVSQSPSNKVTEKGKDVELRCDPISGHTALYWYRQSLGQGLEFLIYFQGNSAPDKSGLPSDRFSAERTGGSVSTLTIQRTQQEDSAVYLCASSSRLLYNEQFFGPGTRLTVL.

This chain connects TRBV5-6 to TRBJ2-3; 8 bases match TRBD2. Germline CDR1 is SGHDT and CDR2 is YYEEEE. V lost 3 bases and J lost 5; bases outside the gene matches: 23. This CDR3 spans 20 amino acids. In nucleotides, the CDR3 is TGTGCCAGCAGCTGGGATGGGGCGTGGACTAGCAACCAGTCGGGAGATACGCAGTATTTT. Translating gives CASSWDGAWTSNQSGDTQYF.

This clonotype was detected a few times. The chain links TRBV7-2 to TRBJ2-3; 8 nucleotides match TRBD2. Germline-derived CDR1 and CDR2 are SGHTA and FQGNSA. The V gene end was trimmed by 2 bases and the J gene end by 6 bases; junction bases not matched to a gene: 4. This CDR3 comprises 14 residues. The CDR3 loop reads CASSLKRELDTQYF. The CDR3 DNA reads TGTGCCAGCAGCTTAAAGCGGGAGTTGGATACGCAGTATTTT. The full variable domain, in which reference TRBV7-2 and TRBJ2-3 provide the parts outside the CDR3, is GAGVSQSPSNKVTEKGKDVELRCDPISGHTALYWYRQSLGQGLEFLIYFQGNSAPDKSGLPSDRFSAERTGGSVSTLTIQRTQQEDSAVYLCASSLKRELDTQYFGPGTRLTVL.

The CDR3, as DNA: TGTGCCAGCAGCCGCATGGGACAGGGAGTCGACGAGCAGTACTTC. Its protein product is CASSRMGQGVDEQYF. The gene calls are TRBV3-1 and TRBJ2-7; 9 nucleotides match TRBD1. V lost 4 bases to trimming and J lost 5 bases; unmatched junction nucleotides: 9. The CDR3 totals 15 residues. Germline CDR1 reads LGHDT; CDR2 reads YNNKEL (reference sequence).

The CDR3 region has the DNA TGCGCCAGCAGCCTTACCCCGGGAGCGAGGGCAGATACGCAGTATTTT. Protein product: CASSLTPGARADTQYF. The chain carries TRBV4-3 and TRBJ2-3, with D possibly TRBD2 on 6 matching bases. Germline V CDR1 and CDR2: LGHNA, YSLEER. V lost 4 bases, J lost 4 bases, and 18 bases lay in between. The CDR3 is made up of 16 amino acids.

The sample holds a few counts of this clonotype. The chain couples TRBV20-1 to TRBJ2-7; D perhaps matches TRBD2 (6 bases). Per the germline V gene, CDR1 is DFQATT and CDR2 is SNEGSKA (reference sequence). The V and J ends lost 3 bases and 1 base respectively, with 16 bases between them. This CDR3 spans 15 amino acids. CDR3 sequence: CSARGRLVSSYEQYF. The CDR3 DNA is TGCAGTGCTAGGGGGAGGCTCGTGTCTTCCTACGAGCAGTACTTC.

The chain joins TRBV20-1 to TRBJ1-1, with D uncertain. The CDR3 is 14 residues long. CDR1 and CDR2 from the germline V gene are DFQATT and SNEGSKA (reference sequence). Trimming stripped 6 bases from V and 1 base from J, with 15 bases between. The CDR3 is CSAQTGSENTEAFF. The CDR3 DNA is TGCAGTGCCCAGACGGGTTCTGAGAACACTGAAGCTTTCTTT.

The chain has TRBV15 and TRBJ2-3; 8 nucleotides align to TRBD1. Losses at the gene ends were 1 base for V and 0 bases for J; bases not matched to a gene: 9. CDR1 and CDR2 (germline): LNHNV, YYDKDF (reference sequence). The CDR3 runs 18 residues. CDR3 residues: CATSRGGTGVISTDTQYF. The CDR3 nucleotides are TGTGCCACCAGCAGAGGAGGGACAGGTGTAATTAGCACAGATACGCAGTATTTT.

The chain recombines TRBV28 with TRBJ2-1; 7 bases map to TRBD2. The CDR3 runs 14 residues. Per the germline V gene, CDR1 is MDHEN and CDR2 is SYDVKM. Trimming took 2 bases from V and 7 from J; bases not matched to a gene: 5. The CDR3 DNA reads as TGTGCCAGCAGTTTAGCGGGAGTGTTTAATGAGCAGTTCTTC. This codes for CASSLAGVFNEQFF.